These T cell receptor beta chains were read from a single sample in a study of regulatory T cells in long-lasting Graves disease. MiXCR was run by TCRdb on the multiplex PCR reads, yielding one entry per CDR3 protein. The sample has 450,000 to 650,000 distinct CDR3 sequences; about 16% are singletons. The same sample was also used in a study of T cells in Graves' hyperthyroidism and ophthalmopathy.

The source material was peripheral blood mononuclear cells (PBMCs), sampled at new diagnosis, from a patient treated with antithyroid drugs. The source is a woman aged 40 to 65 with Graves disease. Each CDR3 is given with its conserved first and last residue. The D gene is left open where the match is weak. Rows give clone size only sometimes, using once, few, many, or a class for an expanded clone.

many,16,TRBV5-1,TRBD2,TRBJ2-5,CASSLTSGGAQETQYF,TGCGCCAGCAGCCTCACTAGCGGGGGGGCTCAGGAGACCCAGTACTTC
NA,13,TRBV7-3,NA,TRBJ2-5,CASSRGAQETQYF,TGTGCCAGCTCCCGGGGGGCCCAAGAGACCCAGTACTTC
many,14,TRBV2,NA,TRBJ1-2,CASIAREGNYGYTF,TGTGCCAGCATTGCAAGGGAAGGGAACTATGGCTACACCTTC
few,11,TRBV7-2,NA,TRBJ1-2,CASSLVWGYTF,TGTGCCAGCAGCTTAGTCTGGGGCTACACCTTC
NA,17,TRBV19,NA,TRBJ2-6,CASSIHFGVSGANVLTF,TGTGCCAGTAGTATTCATTTCGGGGTCTCTGGGGCCAACGTCCTGACTTTC
NA,14,TRBV9,NA,TRBJ2-4,CASSSGVGKNIQYF,TGTGCCAGCAGTTCAGGGGTGGGCAAAAACATTCAGTACTTC
many,14,TRBV5-1,NA,TRBJ2-5,CASSQQADQETQYF,TGCGCCAGCAGCCAACAAGCGGATCAAGAGACCCAGTACTTC
NA,16,TRBV7-9,TRBD2,TRBJ2-2,CASSLRLAGYTGELFF,TGTGCCAGCAGCTTAAGACTAGCGGGGTACACCGGGGAGCTGTTTTTT
NA,14,TRBV3-1,NA,TRBJ1-6,CASSQETENSPLHF,TGTGCCAGCAGCCAAGAAACGGAAAATTCACCCCTCCACTTT
many,16,TRBV19,TRBD1,TRBJ1-5,CASSILGQASNQPQHF,TGTGCCAGTAGTATCCTAGGACAGGCTTCCAATCAGCCCCAGCATTTT
NA,14,TRBV29-1,NA,TRBJ2-3,CSAHGLFSTDTQYF,TGCAGCGCCCACGGACTGTTTAGCACAGATACGCAGTATTTT
NA,15,TRBV15,NA,TRBJ2-7,CATSRVGEAPGEQYF,TGTGCCACCAGCAGGGTCGGGGAGGCCCCGGGCGAGCAGTACTTC
NA,16,TRBV6-2/TRBV6-3,TRBD1,TRBJ1-6,CASSYGDRGRNSPLHF,TGTGCCAGCAGTTACGGGGACAGGGGGCGAAATTCACCCCTCCACTTT
NA,15,TRBV12-3/TRBV12-4,NA,TRBJ2-5,CASSPTLALQETQYF,TGTGCCAGCAGCCCCACCCTAGCGCTTCAAGAGACCCAGTACTTC
few,15,TRBV12-3/TRBV12-4,NA,TRBJ2-5,CASSLGGTSSETQYF,TGTGCCAGCAGTTTAGGAGGTACTAGTTCGGAGACCCAGTACTTC
many,19,TRBV20-1,TRBD2,TRBJ2-7,CSARPTTSGGSYPLYEQYF,TGCAGTGCTAGACCCACGACTAGCGGGGGCTCCTACCCCCTCTACGAGCAGTACTTC
many,17,TRBV10-1,NA,TRBJ1-4,CASSDRREVATNEKLFF,TGCGCCAGCAGTGACCGCAGGGAGGTTGCAACTAATGAAAAACTGTTTTTT
NA,15,TRBV12-3/TRBV12-4,NA,TRBJ1-2,CASSLTPGIGGGYTF,TGTGCCAGCAGTCTAACACCGGGGATAGGGGGTGGCTACACCTTC
few,15,TRBV25-1,TRBD1,TRBJ1-1,CASSAPTGGLTEAFF,TGTGCCAGCAGTGCGCCGACAGGGGGCCTCACTGAAGCTTTCTTT
NA,15,TRBV10-1,TRBD2,TRBJ2-1,CASSEMAGAYNEQFF,TGCGCCAGCAGTGAGATGGCGGGAGCCTACAATGAGCAGTTCTTC
few,18,TRBV19,NA,TRBJ2-4,CASRRDPGTSLAKNIQYF,TGTGCCAGTAGGCGAGACCCTGGGACGTCGTTAGCCAAAAACATTCAGTACTTC
many,12,TRBV29-1,TRBD1,TRBJ1-1,CSVSDRGTEAFF,TGCAGCGTTTCGGACAGGGGAACTGAAGCTTTCTTT
few,15,TRBV10-3,NA,TRBJ2-1,CAISESKGPYNEQFF,TGTGCCATCAGTGAGTCGAAGGGGCCCTACAATGAGCAGTTCTTC
many,15,TRBV3-1,TRBD1,TRBJ1-2,CASSQAGTGPYGYTF,TGTGCCAGCAGCCAAGCAGGGACAGGGCCCTATGGCTACACCTTC
many,14,TRBV5-1,NA,TRBJ2-3,CASSLVVRDATQYF,TGCGCCAGCAGCTTGGTAGTACGGGATGCTACGCAGTATTTT
few,13,TRBV28,NA,TRBJ1-2,CASIPGRSYGYTF,TGTGCCAGCATACCCGGCAGGAGCTATGGCTACACCTTC
many,14,TRBV20-1,NA,TRBJ1-1,CSARVGPKNTEAFF,TGCAGTGCTAGGGTCGGGCCTAAGAACACTGAAGCTTTCTTT
many,13,TRBV7-2,NA,TRBJ1-1,CASSQDSYTEAFF,TGTGCCAGCAGTCAAGACAGCTACACTGAAGCTTTCTTT
few,13,TRBV15,NA,TRBJ2-1,CATSRDRGNEQFF,TGTGCCACCAGCAGAGATAGGGGGAATGAGCAGTTCTTC
many,14,TRBV20-1,NA,TRBJ2-1,CSATGTLGYNEQFF,TGCAGTGCTACCGGGACCTTGGGGTACAATGAGCAGTTCTTC
NA,14,TRBV3-1,TRBD2,TRBJ2-4,CASSRAGGQNIQYF,TGTGCCAGCAGCCGAGCGGGGGGCCAAAACATTCAGTACTTC
many,17,TRBV12-5,NA,TRBJ2-3,CASDRIRRDTNTDTQYF,TGTGCTAGTGACCGAATCCGGCGGGACACGAACACAGATACGCAGTATTTT
NA,16,TRBV19,NA,TRBJ1-1,CASSIALQGLNTEAFF,TGTGCCAGTAGTATAGCCTTACAGGGCCTGAACACTGAAGCTTTCTTT
many,15,TRBV29-1,NA,TRBJ1-1,CSATGWDLSSTEAFF,TGCAGCGCCACAGGGTGGGATTTATCCTCTACTGAAGCTTTCTTT
many,16,TRBV18,TRBD2,TRBJ2-3,CASSPLGTSGTDTQYF,TGTGCCAGCTCACCACTGGGGACTAGCGGTACAGATACGCAGTATTTT
NA,15,TRBV7-9,NA,TRBJ1-2,CASSLVVRGAYGYTF,TGTGCCAGCAGCTTAGTTGTCAGGGGAGCGTATGGCTACACCTTC
few,15,TRBV7-6,NA,TRBJ2-1,CASRRTGTPYNEQFF,TGTGCCAGCAGGCGAACCGGGACCCCCTACAATGAGCAGTTCTTC
NA,17,TRBV11-2,NA,TRBJ2-7,CASSRAWVNRDSYEQYF,TGTGCCAGCAGCAGGGCCTGGGTAAACCGCGACTCCTACGAGCAGTACTTC
NA,14,TRBV9,NA,TRBJ1-1,CASSVVQGNTEAFF,TGTGCCAGCAGCGTAGTTCAGGGCAACACTGAAGCTTTCTTT
few,11,TRBV12-3/TRBV12-4,NA,TRBJ2-7,CASSKRYEQYF,TGTGCCAGCTCGAAACGCTACGAGCAGTACTTC
few,20,TRBV11-2,NA,TRBJ2-1,CASSLVFGRGRENSYNEQFF,TGTGCCAGCAGCTTGGTATTTGGCAGGGGGCGGGAGAACTCCTACAATGAGCAGTTCTTC
NA,16,TRBV4-1,NA,TRBJ1-4,CASSLSPVGGSEKLFF,TGCGCCAGCAGCCTATCACCTGTAGGAGGGAGCGAAAAACTGTTTTTT
many,14,TRBV12-3/TRBV12-4,NA,TRBJ2-1,CASSLVGDVNEQFF,TGTGCCAGCAGTTTAGTGGGGGACGTGAATGAGCAGTTCTTC
many,16,TRBV10-3,NA,TRBJ1-1,CAISEPGAGFYTEAFF,TGTGCCATCAGTGAGCCGGGGGCCGGCTTCTATACTGAAGCTTTCTTT
NA,12,TRBV30,NA,TRBJ1-2,CAWSVQGLGYTF,TGTGCCTGGAGTGTACAAGGGTTGGGCTACACCTTC
NA,17,TRBV12-3/TRBV12-4,NA,TRBJ2-3,CASSLLYGGAPTDTQYF,TGTGCCAGCAGCCTCCTCTATGGGGGGGCCCCGACAGATACGCAGTATTTT
NA,16,TRBV6-2/TRBV6-3,NA,TRBJ2-7,CASSFSPWRTPYEQYF,TGTGCCAGCAGTTTTTCCCCTTGGCGGACACCCTACGAGCAGTACTTC
NA,15,TRBV18,NA,TRBJ1-2,CASSLRTAHDYGYTF,TGTGCCAGCTCACTTCGGACAGCCCACGACTATGGCTACACCTTC
few,14,TRBV27,NA,TRBJ2-7,CASSLGKASAEQYF,TGTGCCAGCAGTTTAGGGAAAGCCTCTGCCGAGCAGTACTTC
many,12,TRBV12-3/TRBV12-4,NA,TRBJ2-7,CASSSPGDEQYF,TGTGCCAGCAGCTCCCCAGGCGACGAGCAGTACTTC
many,12,TRBV7-9,NA,TRBJ1-4,CASSLGREKLFF,TGTGCCAGCAGTTTGGGGAGAGAAAAACTGTTTTTT
many,12,TRBV2,NA,TRBJ2-7,CASSEMSYEQYF,TGTGCCAGCAGTGAAATGAGTTACGAGCAGTACTTC
few,14,TRBV20-1,NA,TRBJ2-3,CSATSGDGTDTQYF,TGCAGTGCTACCTCCGGGGATGGGACAGATACGCAGTATTTT